One T cell receptor beta chain is described in this entry. Its cognate antigen is unknown. The CDR3 covers 13 residues. Germline CDR1 and CDR2: LNHDA and SQIVND (reference sequence). V lost 2 bases, J lost 6 bases, and 7 bases lay in between. The repertoire was sequenced with immunoSEQ multiplex PCR; TCRdb's copy has only in-frame clones and lacks some. The table shows 2 million to 2.5 million clones, with approximately 94% occurring only once. These data originate in a study of shared clonotypes between healthy human individuals. Points from the study as a whole: Naive subsets typically showed greater estimated richness than memory subsets. Sampling used blood alone; tissue repertoires probably differ. How much donors shared clonotypes was expected to be affected by sequencing depth.

Only CD45RO-negative cells positively selected for CCR7 counted as naive CD8 cells, so terminally differentiated effector memory CD45RA+ cells were excluded. Sequencing was done on a sample of naive CD8+ T cells from PBMCs. The source is a man aged 18 to 30 in good health. Some clones in this sample may be carry-over from other donors' samples. V usage is TRBV19 and J usage is TRBJ2-2; D not resolved. The CDR3 loop is CASSILDPGELFF. The CDR3 region has the DNA TGTGCCAGTAGTATATTGGACCCCGGGGAGCTGTTTTTT.